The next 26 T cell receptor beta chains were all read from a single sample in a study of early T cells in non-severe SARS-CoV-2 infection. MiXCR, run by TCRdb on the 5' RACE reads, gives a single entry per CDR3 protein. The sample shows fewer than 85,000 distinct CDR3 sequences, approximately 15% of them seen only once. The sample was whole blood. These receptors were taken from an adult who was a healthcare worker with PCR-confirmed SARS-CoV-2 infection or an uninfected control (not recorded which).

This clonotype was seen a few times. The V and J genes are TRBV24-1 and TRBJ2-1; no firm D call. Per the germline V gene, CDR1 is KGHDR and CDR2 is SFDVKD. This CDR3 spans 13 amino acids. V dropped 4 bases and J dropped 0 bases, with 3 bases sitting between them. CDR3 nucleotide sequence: TGTGCCACCAGTGAATACTCCTACAATGAGCAGTTCTTC. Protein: CATSEYSYNEQFF.

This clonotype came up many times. The chain's CDR3 is CSARVASGSSYNEQFF. In DNA, the CDR3 is TGCAGTGCTAGAGTCGCTAGCGGAAGCTCCTACAATGAGCAGTTCTTC. This chain joins TRBV20-1 and TRBJ2-1; TRBD2 aligns across 7 bases. Germline assignment: CDR1 DFQATT and CDR2 SNEGSKA (reference sequence). The trim removed 1 base at V and 0 bases at J, leaving 6 bases unmatched. CDR3 length: 16 residues.

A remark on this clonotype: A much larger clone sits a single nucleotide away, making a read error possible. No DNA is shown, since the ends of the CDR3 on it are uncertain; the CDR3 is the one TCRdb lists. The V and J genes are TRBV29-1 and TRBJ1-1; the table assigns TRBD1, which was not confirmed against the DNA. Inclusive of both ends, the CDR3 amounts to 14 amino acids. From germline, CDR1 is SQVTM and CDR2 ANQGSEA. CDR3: CSVGTGSLGTEALF.

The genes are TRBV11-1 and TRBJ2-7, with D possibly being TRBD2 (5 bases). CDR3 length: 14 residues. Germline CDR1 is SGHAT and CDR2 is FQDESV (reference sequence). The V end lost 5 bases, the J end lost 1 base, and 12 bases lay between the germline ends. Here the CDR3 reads CASSTGERSYEQYF. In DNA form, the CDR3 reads TGTGCCAGCAGCACCGGGGAGCGGTCCTACGAGCAGTACTTC.

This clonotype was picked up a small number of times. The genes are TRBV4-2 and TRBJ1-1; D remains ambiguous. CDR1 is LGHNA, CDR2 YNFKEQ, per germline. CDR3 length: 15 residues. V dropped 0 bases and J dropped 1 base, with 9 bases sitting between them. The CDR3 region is CASSQEVSANTEAFF. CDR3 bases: TGTGCCAGCAGCCAAGAAGTGTCCGCGAACACTGAAGCTTTCTTT.

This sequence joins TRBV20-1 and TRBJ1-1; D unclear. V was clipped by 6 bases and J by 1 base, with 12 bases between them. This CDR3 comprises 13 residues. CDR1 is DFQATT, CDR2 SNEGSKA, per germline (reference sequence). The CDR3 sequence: CSASSTANTEAFF. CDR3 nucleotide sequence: TGCAGTGCAAGCAGCACAGCGAACACTGAAGCTTTCTTT.

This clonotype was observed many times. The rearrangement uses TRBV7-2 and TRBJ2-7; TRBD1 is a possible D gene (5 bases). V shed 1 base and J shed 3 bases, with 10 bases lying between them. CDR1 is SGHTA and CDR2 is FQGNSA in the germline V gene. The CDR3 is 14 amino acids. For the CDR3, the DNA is TGTGCCAGCAGCTTAGGCGACAGCTTCTACGAGCAGTACTTC. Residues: CASSLGDSFYEQYF.

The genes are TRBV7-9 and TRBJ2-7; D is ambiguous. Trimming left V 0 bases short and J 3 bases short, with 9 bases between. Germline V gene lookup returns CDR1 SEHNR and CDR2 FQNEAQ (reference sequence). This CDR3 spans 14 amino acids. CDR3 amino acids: CASSLASPVYEQYF. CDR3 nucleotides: TGTGCCAGCAGCTTAGCGTCCCCGGTCTACGAGCAGTACTTC.

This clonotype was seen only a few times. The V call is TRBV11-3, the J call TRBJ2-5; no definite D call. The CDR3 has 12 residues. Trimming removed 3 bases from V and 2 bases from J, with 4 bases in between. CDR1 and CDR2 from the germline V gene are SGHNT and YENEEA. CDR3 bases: TGTGCCAGCAGCTTCGGGCAAGAGACCCAGTACTTC. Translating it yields CASSFGQETQYF.

This chain's CDR3 is CASRRGQSGQPQHF. As DNA, the CDR3 is TGTGCCAGCAGAAGGGGACAGTCGGGTCAGCCCCAGCATTTT. The chain recombines TRBV12-3 or TRBV12-4 with TRBJ1-5; 7 bases map to TRBD1. The ends lost 6 bases at V and 6 bases at J; junction bases unmatched: 8. The CDR3 sequence is 14 residues long.

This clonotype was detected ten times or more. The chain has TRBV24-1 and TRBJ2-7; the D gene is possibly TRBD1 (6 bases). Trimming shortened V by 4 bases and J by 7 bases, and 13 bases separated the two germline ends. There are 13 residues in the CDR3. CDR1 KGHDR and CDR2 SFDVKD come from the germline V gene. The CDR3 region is CATSESGESEQYF. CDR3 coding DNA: TGTGCCACCAGTGAGTCAGGGGAGAGTGAGCAGTACTTC.

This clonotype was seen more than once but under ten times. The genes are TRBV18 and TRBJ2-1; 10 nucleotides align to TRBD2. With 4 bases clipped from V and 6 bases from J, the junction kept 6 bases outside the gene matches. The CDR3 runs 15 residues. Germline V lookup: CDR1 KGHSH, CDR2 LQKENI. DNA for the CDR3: TGTGCCAGCTCACTCCTAGCGGGGGCCCTCAATGAGCAGTTCTTC. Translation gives CASSLLAGALNEQFF.

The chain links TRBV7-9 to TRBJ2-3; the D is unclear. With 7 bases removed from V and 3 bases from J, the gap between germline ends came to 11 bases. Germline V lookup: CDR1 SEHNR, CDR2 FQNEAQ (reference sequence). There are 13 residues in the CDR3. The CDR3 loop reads CASNVQPTDTQYF. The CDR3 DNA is TGTGCCAGCAACGTCCAACCTACAGATACGCAGTATTTT. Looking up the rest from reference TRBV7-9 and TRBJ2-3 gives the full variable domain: DTGVSQNPRHKITKRGQNVTFRCDPISEHNRLYWYRQTLGQGPEFLTYFQNEAQLEKSRLLSDRFSAERPKGSFSTLEIQRTEQGDSAMYLCASNVQPTDTQYFGPGTRLTVL.

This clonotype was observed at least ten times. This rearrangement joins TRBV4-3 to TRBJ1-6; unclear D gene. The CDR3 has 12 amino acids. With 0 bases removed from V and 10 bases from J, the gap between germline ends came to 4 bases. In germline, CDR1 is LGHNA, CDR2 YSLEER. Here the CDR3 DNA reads TGCGCCAGCAGCCAAGACGCATCACCCCTCCACTTT. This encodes CASSQDASPLHF.

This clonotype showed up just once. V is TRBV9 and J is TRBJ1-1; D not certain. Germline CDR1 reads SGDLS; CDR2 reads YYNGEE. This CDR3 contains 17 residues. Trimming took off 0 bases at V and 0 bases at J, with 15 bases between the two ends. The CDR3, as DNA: TGTGCCAGCAGCGTAGACGGCCGTACAGTTATGAACACTGAAGCTTTCTTT. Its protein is CASSVDGRTVMNTEAFF.

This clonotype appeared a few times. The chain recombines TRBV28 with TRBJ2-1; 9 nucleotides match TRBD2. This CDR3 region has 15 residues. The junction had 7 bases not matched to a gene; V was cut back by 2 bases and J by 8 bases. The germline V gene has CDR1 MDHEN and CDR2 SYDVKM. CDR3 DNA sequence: TGTGCCAGCAGTTTAGGGCGGGGGGGCCTCTATGAGCAGTTCTTC. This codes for CASSLGRGGLYEQFF.

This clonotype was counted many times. DNA of the CDR3: TGTGCCAGCAGTTACTCGACGGTACTTCCAACAGATACGCAGTATTTT. This translates into CASSYSTVLPTDTQYF. V usage is TRBV6-2 or TRBV6-3 and J usage is TRBJ2-3, with D unclear. CDR3 size: 16 residues. The V gene lost 0 bases and the J gene lost 3 bases, with 13 bases spanning the gap. Germline V gene data show CDR1 as MNHEY and CDR2 as SVGEGT.

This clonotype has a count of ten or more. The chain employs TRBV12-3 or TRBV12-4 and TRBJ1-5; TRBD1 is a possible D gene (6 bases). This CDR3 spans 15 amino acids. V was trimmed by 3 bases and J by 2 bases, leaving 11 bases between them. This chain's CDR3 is CASSLTGMGNQPQHF. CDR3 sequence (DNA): TGTGCCAGCAGTTTGACAGGTATGGGCAATCAGCCCCAGCATTTT.

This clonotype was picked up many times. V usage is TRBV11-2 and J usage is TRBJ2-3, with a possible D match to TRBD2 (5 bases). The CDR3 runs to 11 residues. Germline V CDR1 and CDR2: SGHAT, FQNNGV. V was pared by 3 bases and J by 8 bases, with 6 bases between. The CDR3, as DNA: TGTGCCAGCAGCTTCGAGGGTACGCAGTATTTT. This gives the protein CASSFEGTQYF. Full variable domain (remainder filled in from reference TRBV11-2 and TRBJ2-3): EAGVAQSPRYKIIEKRQSVAFWCNPISGHATLYWYQQILGQGPKLLIQFQNNGVVDDSQLPKDRFSAERLKGVDSTLKIQPAKLEDSAVYLCASSFEGTQYFGPGTRLTVL.

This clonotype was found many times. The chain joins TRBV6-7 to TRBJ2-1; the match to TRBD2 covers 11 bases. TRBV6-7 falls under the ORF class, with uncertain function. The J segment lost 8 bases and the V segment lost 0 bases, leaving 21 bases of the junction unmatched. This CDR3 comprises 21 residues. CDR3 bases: TGTGCCAGCAGTTACTCTCGACTAGCGGGGCTGGAGTCTCCTAAGCCGGATGAGCAGTTCTTC. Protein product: CASSYSRLAGLESPKPDEQFF.

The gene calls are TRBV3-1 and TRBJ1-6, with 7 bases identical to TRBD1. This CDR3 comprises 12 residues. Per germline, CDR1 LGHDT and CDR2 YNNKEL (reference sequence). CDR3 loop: CGSGQSNSPLHF. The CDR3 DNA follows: TGTGGCTCGGGACAGTCTAATTCACCCCTCCACTTT.

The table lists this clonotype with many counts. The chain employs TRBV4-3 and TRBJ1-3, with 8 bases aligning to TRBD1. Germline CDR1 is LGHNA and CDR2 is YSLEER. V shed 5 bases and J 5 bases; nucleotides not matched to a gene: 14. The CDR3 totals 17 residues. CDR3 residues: CASSYDRGVSLRNTIYF. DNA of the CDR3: TGCGCCAGCAGCTACGACAGGGGCGTCTCTCTCCGAAACACCATATATTTT.

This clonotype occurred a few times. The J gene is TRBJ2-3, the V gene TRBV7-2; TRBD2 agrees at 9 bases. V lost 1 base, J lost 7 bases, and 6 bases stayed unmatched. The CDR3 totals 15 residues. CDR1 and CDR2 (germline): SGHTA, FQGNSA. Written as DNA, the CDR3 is TGTGCCAGCAGCTTAGGAACTAGCGGGCGAAATACGCAGTATTTT. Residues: CASSLGTSGRNTQYF.

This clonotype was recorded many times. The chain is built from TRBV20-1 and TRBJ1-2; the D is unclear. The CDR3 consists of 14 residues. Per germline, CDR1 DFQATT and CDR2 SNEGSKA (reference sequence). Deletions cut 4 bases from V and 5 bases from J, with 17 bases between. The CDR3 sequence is CSAIETGVEYGYTF. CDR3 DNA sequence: TGCAGTGCTATTGAGACGGGAGTCGAGTATGGCTACACCTTC.

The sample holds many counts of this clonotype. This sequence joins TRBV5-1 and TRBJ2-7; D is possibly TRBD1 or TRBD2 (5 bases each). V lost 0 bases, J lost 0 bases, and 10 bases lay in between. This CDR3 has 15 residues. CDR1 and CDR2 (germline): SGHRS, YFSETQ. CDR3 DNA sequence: TGCGCCAGCAGCTTGGAGTCAGGGAGCTCCTACGAGCAGTACTTC. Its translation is CASSLESGSSYEQYF. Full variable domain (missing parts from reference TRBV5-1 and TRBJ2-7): KAGVTQTPRYLIKTRGQQVTLSCSPISGHRSVSWYQQTPGQGLQFLFEYFSETQRNKGNFPGRFSGRQFSNSRSEMNVSTLELGDSALYLCASSLESGSSYEQYFGPGTRLTVT.

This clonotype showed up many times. The CDR3 coding sequence is TGCAGTGCTCCCGACCGGACAGCGAACACTGAAGCTTTCTTT. Translating it yields CSAPDRTANTEAFF. V gene TRBV20-1 combines with J gene TRBJ1-1, with TRBD1 as a possible D gene (6 bases). This CDR3 region has 14 residues. In germline, CDR1 is DFQATT, CDR2 SNEGSKA (reference sequence). V lost 5 bases to trimming and J lost 1 base, with 14 bases between them.